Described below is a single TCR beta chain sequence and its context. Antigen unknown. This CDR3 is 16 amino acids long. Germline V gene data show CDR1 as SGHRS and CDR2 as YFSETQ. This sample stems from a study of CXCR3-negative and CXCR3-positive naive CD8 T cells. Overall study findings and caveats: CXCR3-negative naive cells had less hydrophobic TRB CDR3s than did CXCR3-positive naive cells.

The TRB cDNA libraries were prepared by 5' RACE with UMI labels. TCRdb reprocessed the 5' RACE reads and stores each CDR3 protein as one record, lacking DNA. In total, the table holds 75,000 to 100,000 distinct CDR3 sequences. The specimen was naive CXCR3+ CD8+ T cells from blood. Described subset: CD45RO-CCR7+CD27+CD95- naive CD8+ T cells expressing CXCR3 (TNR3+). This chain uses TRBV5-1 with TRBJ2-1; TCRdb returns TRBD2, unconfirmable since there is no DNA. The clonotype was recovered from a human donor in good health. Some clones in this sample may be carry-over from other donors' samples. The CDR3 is CASSLGLAGAYNEQFF. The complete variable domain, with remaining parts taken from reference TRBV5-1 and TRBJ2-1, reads KAGVTQTPRYLIKTRGQQVTLSCSPISGHRSVSWYQQTPGQGLQFLFEYFSETQRNKGNFPGRFSGRQFSNSRSEMNVSTLELGDSALYLCASSLGLAGAYNEQFFGPGTRLTVL.